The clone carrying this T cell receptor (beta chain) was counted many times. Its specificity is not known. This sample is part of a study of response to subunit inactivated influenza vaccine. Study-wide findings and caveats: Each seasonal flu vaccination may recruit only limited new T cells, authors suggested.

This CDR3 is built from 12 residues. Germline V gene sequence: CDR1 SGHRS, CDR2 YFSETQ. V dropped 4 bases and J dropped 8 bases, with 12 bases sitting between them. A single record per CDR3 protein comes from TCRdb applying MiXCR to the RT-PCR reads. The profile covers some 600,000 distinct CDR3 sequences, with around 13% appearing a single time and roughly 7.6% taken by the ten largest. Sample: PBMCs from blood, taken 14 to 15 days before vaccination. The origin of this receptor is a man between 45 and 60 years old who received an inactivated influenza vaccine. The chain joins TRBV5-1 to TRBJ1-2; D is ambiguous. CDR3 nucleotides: TGCGCCAGCAGCCCGGATCGACGGGGCTACACCTTC. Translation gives CASSPDRRGYTF.